This T cell receptor beta chain emerged from a study of T cells after posttransplantation cyclophosphamide. Methotrexate plus calcineurin inhibitor accompanied controls' myeloablative marrow transplants; sampling was 1 year later. Assay: immunoSEQ multiplex PCR; the TCRdb copy retains only in-frame clones and omits some. The sample carries roughly 21,000 clones, approximately 83% recorded once. This CDR3 is 16 amino acids long. J was trimmed by 2 bases and V by 3 bases; bases with no gene match: 6. The germline gives CDR1 KGHSH, CDR2 LQKENI. The origin of this receptor is a female patient between 30 and 39 years old who received an allogeneic stem cell transplant from an unrelated donor, was CMV-positive, and had acute and chronic GVHD. Some T cells may arise from the graft donor. V gene TRBV18 combines with J gene TRBJ2-3; 9 bases are a match to TRBD2. The specimen was PBMCs, collected 362 days after allogeneic stem cell transplant with calcineurin inhibitor and methotrexate. CDR3 loop: CASSPTSGGVTDTQYF. The CDR3 DNA reads as TGTGCCAGCTCACCGACTAGCGGAGGGGTCACAGATACGCAGTATTTT.